This is a list of T cell receptor beta chains from one sample in a study of blood T cell repertoires in COVID-19. TCRdb's copy holds only in-frame clones and misses some; the assay was immunoSEQ multiplex PCR. The sample lists more than 100,000 clones, approximately 87% occurring once. The sequenced sample was peripheral blood. The receptors derive from a woman aged 55-69 years with acute or convalescent COVID-19. The CDR3 runs from the conserved cysteine through the conserved F or W.

v_gene	j_gene	CDR3aa
TRBV7-3	TRBJ2-3	CASSRSGGSTDTQYF
TRBV12-3/TRBV12-4	TRBJ1-3	CASSFSALDTIYF
TRBV6-5	TRBJ2-1	CASSSQAGYSYNEQFF
TRBV5-6	TRBJ2-1	CASSLGLQAYNEQFF
TRBV4-1	TRBJ1-1	CASSQLGLSSPEAFF
TRBV4-1	TRBJ1-6	CASSQEHRVSSSYNSPLHF
TRBV6-1	TRBJ1-1	CASSEANRAEAFF
TRBV5-1	TRBJ1-2	CASSLEGQGYYGYTF
TRBV6-5	TRBJ1-2	CASSFPGTEEGYTF
TRBV18	TRBJ1-5	CASSPFGQGTGKQPQHF
TRBV30	TRBJ1-5	CAWSWQEGQPQHF
TRBV27	TRBJ1-1	CASSFNLEGSRAFF
TRBV29-1	TRBJ2-1	CSVDLADNEQFF
TRBV7-8	TRBJ2-5	CASSLRTLEETQYF
TRBV18	TRBJ1-5	CASTRGQGGQPQHF
TRBV19	TRBJ1-1	CASTLTVNTEAFF
TRBV6-5	TRBJ2-7	CASRSTATYEQYF
TRBV2	TRBJ2-1	CASSESTGSGYNEQFF
TRBV27	TRBJ2-1	CASSLSGRRNEQFF
TRBV19	TRBJ2-2	CASSIFPASTGTGELFF
TRBV2	TRBJ1-2	CASSVDSYGYTF
TRBV29-1	TRBJ1-3	CSVLVGNTIYF
TRBV6-1	TRBJ1-5	CASSENRGFQPQHF
TRBV15	TRBJ2-3	CATSSADTQYF